This TCR beta chain was observed in a study of immune heterogeneity within non-small cell lung tumors. Regarding the study as a whole: Local T-cell clonality tracked local tumor mutational burden, showing a moderate yet significant relationship (R around 0.34).

TCR beta CDR3 was amplified by multiplex PCR, first round ten to eleven cycles, 32 V and 13 J primers. MiXCR, applied by TCRdb to the multiplex PCR reads, yields one record per CDR3 protein. The table has approximately 19,000 distinct CDR3 sequences, approximately 30% seen once. Bulk tumor genomic DNA, about 600 ng per sample, was the template. Each primary tumor yielded several biopsies, collected far apart from one another at surgery. Enrolled patients presented with newly diagnosed, previously untreated non-small cell lung cancer and underwent curative surgery. The V gene end was trimmed by 4 bases and the J gene end by 7 bases; junction bases not matched to a gene: 10. Germline assignment: CDR1 SGHTA and CDR2 FQGNSA. The length of the CDR3 is 15 residues. Worth noting for this clonotype: The antigen is unknown.

This chain connects TRBV7-2 to TRBJ2-3; 8 bases map to TRBD2. Sequencing was performed on lung tumor tissue. The receptor was derived from a man between 40 and 49 years old with non-small cell lung cancer. CDR3 nucleotide sequence: TGTGCCAGCAGCTCCCACCAGCGGGAGATTTATACGCAGTATTTT. This sequence encodes CASSSHQREIYTQYF.